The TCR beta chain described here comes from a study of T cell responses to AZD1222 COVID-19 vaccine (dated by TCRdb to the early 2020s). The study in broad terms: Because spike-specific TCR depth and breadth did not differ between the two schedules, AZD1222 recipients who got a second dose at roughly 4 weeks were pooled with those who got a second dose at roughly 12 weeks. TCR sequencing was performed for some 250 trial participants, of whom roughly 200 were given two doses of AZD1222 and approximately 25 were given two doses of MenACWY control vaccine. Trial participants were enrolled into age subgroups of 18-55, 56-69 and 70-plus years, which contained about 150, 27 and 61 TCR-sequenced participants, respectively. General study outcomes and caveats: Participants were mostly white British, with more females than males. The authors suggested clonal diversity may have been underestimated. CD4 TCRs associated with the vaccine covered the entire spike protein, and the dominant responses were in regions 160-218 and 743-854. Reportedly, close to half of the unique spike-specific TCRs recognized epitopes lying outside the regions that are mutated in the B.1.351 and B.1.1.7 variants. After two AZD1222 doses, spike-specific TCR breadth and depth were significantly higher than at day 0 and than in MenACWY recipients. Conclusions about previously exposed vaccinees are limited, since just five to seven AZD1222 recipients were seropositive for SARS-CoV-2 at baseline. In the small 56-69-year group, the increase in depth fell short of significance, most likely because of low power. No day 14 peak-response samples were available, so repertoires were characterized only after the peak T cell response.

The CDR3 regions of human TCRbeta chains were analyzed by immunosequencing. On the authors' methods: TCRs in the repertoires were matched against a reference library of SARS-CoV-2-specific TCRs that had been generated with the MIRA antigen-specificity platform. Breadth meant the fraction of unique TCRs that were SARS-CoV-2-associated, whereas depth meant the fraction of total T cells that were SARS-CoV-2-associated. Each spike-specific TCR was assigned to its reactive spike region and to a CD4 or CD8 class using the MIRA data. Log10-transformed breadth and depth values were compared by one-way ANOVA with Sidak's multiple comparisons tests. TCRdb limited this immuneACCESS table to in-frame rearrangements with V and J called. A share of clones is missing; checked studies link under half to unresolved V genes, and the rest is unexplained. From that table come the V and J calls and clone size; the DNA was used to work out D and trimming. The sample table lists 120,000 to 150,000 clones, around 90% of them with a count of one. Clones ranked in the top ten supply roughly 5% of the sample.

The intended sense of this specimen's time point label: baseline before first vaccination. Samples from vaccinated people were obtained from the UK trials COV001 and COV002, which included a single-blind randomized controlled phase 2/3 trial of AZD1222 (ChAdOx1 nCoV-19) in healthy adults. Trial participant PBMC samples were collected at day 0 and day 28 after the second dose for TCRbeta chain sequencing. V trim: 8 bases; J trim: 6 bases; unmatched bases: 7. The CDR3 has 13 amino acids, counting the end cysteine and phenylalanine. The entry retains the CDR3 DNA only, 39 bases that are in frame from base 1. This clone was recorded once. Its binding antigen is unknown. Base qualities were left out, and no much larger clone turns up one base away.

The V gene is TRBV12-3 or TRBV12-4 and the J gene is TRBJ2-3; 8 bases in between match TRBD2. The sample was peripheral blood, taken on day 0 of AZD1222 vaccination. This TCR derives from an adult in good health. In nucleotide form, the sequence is TGTGCCAGCCGCCCCGGGAGGGGGGATACGCAGTATTTT. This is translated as CASRPGRGDTQYF.